The 32 T cell receptor beta chains reported below all come from one sample, sequenced in a study of T cell repertoires in cytomegalovirus infection. TCRdb processed the reads anew with MiXCR; each CDR3 protein has one entry. This table has nearly 450,000 distinct CDR3 sequences, approximately 30% appearing once. Input material: PBMCs. The source is a human donor in good health (CMV status not recorded). Some clones in this sample may be carry-over from other donors' samples.

With respect to this clonotype: At one boundary the junction diverges from the germline segment, which might be a read error. J is TRBJ2-6 and V is TRBV11-2; possibly TRBD1 for D (5 bases). The CDR3 runs to 13 residues. The germline V gene has CDR1 SGHAT and CDR2 FQNNGV. Written as DNA, the CDR3 is TGTGCCAGCAGCTTAGCTGGGGCCAACTTCCTTACTTTC. It translates to CASSLAGANFLTF.

The gene calls are TRBV5-1 and TRBJ1-1; tentatively, D is TRBD1 (5 bases). The CDR3 is made up of 17 amino acids. The germline CDR1 and CDR2 sequences are SGHRS and YFSETQ. V was cut by 3 bases and J by 5 bases, with 23 bases left in between. CDR3: CASSSHGTLGEGTEAFF. The CDR3 DNA reads as TGCGCCAGCAGCTCCCACGGGACGCTGGGGGAAGGTACTGAAGCTTTCTTT.

J is TRBJ2-1 and V is TRBV12-3 or TRBV12-4; D gene ambiguous. Trimming removed 10 bases at V and 8 bases at J, with 18 bases between. The length of the CDR3 is 13 residues. The CDR3 protein is CANRRTGGDEQFF. Here the CDR3 DNA reads TGTGCCAACCGAAGAACCGGCGGTGATGAGCAGTTCTTC.

A few counts support this clonotype. The CDR3 DNA reads as TGTGCCAGCAGCTCCTGGGACAGGGCCAGCTACGAGCAGTACTTC. Its protein is CASSSWDRASYEQYF. This chain connects TRBV5-6 to TRBJ2-7, with 9 bases aligning to TRBD1. The CDR3 spans 15 residues. The junction had 7 bases not matched to a gene; V was cut back by 3 bases and J by 3 bases. Germline CDR1 is SGHDT and CDR2 is YYEEEE.

V is TRBV20-1 and J is TRBJ1-2; D uncertain. Germline CDR1 is DFQATT and CDR2 is SNEGSKA (reference sequence). The CDR3 extends over 11 amino acids. Trimming took off 2 bases at V and 8 bases at J, with 9 bases between the two ends. The CDR3 DNA is TGCAGTGCTAGATCCCTTAAGGGCTACACCTTC. Translation: CSARSLKGYTF.

The V and J genes are TRBV7-6 and TRBJ1-2; TRBD1 agrees at 8 bases. The CDR3 contains 15 residues. V shed 5 bases and J 0 bases; nucleotides not matched to a gene: 5. CDR1 and CDR2 (germline): SGHVS, FNYEAQ. The DNA for the CDR3 is TGTGCCAGCAGCCCTGGGACAGGTCCTAACTATGGCTACACCTTC. Amino acid sequence: CASSPGTGPNYGYTF.

The chain is built from TRBV4-3 and TRBJ1-4; a possible D gene is TRBD1 (5 bases). The CDR3 covers 16 residues. V was clipped by 1 base and J by 3 bases, with 12 bases between them. Germline CDR1 is LGHNA and CDR2 is YSLEER. This CDR3 is CASSQAGVGANEKLFF. The DNA of the CDR3 is TGCGCCAGCAGCCAAGCGGGGGTCGGGGCTAATGAAAAACTGTTTTTT.

This clonotype has at least ten counts. At one end, the junction sequence differs from germline, possibly due to a read error. The chain has TRBV7-8 and TRBJ1-4; TRBD1 might be the D (5 bases). The V gene's germline CDR1 is SGHVS and CDR2 FQNEAQ. This CDR3 is 18 amino acids long. The CDR3 loop reads CASSLALGQGATNEKLFF. The CDR3 DNA sequence: TGTGCCAGCAGCCTAGCCCTTGGGCAGGGAGCAACTAATGAAAAACTGTTTTTT. Full variable domain (missing parts from reference TRBV7-8 and TRBJ1-4): GAGVSQSPRYKVAKRGQDVALRCDPISGHVSLFWYQQALGQGPEFLTYFQNEAQLDKSGLPSDRFFAERPEGSVSTLKIQRTQQEDSAVYLCASSLALGQGATNEKLFFGSGTQLSVL.

This clonotype was seen more than once but under ten times. The genes are TRBV28 and TRBJ2-5, with D perhaps being TRBD1 or TRBD2 (6 bases each). CDR3 length equals 15 residues. CDR1 is MDHEN, CDR2 SYDVKM, per germline. The germline V and J ends were trimmed by 3 bases and 1 base, with 12 bases remaining between them. The DNA for the CDR3 is TGTGCCAGCAGTTTTCTAGGGGGGCTCCAAGAGACCCAGTACTTC. Amino acids: CASSFLGGLQETQYF.

On this clonotype itself: This may come from a read error, since a much larger clone is one base off. V gene TRBV7-9 combines with J gene TRBJ2-1; the match to TRBD1 covers 11 bases. The V gene's germline CDR1 is SEHNR and CDR2 FQNEAQ (reference sequence). The CDR3 has 14 amino acids. CDR3 bases: TGTGCCAGCAGCTGGGGGACAGGGGGGAATGAGCAGTTATTC. Its translation: CASSWGTGGNEQLF.

The chain carries TRBV5-6 and TRBJ2-5; D possibly uses TRBD1 or TRBD2 (5 bases each). Trimming removed 5 bases at V and 8 bases at J, with 19 bases between. CDR1 and CDR2 from the germline V gene are SGHDT and YYEEEE. The CDR3 is 14 amino acids. Here the CDR3 DNA reads TGTGCCAGCAGATCTCCCGGGACCAGCCCAACCCAGTACTTC. Translated, it gives CASRSPGTSPTQYF.

This clonotype has more than one count but fewer than ten. The chain joins TRBV11-2 to TRBJ1-3, with D hard to call. V was pared by 3 bases and J by 0 bases, with 9 bases between. Germline-derived CDR1 and CDR2 are SGHAT and FQNNGV. This CDR3 comprises 15 residues. The CDR3 nucleotides are TGTGCCAGCAGCTTTTATAGGACCTCTGGAAACACCATATATTTT. Residues: CASSFYRTSGNTIYF.

The rearrangement uses TRBV6-2 or TRBV6-3 and TRBJ2-1; perhaps TRBD1 as D (5 bases). CDR3 size: 13 residues. Germline lookup yields CDR1 MNHEY and CDR2 SVGEGT. Trimming pared 0 bases from V and 9 bases from J, leaving 9 bases between. CDR3 protein: CASSYSGVGEQFF. The CDR3 nucleotides read TGTGCCAGCAGTTACTCAGGGGTGGGTGAGCAGTTCTTC.

As regards this clonotype: The junction does not match germline at one end; this may be a read error. V usage is TRBV6-6 and J usage is TRBJ2-3; 7 nucleotides agree with TRBD2. This CDR3 has 16 amino acids. The germline gives CDR1 MNHNY, CDR2 SVGAGI (reference sequence). The CDR3 DNA sequence: TGTGACAGCACTTACGCTCTAGCGGCTAGCACAGATACGCAGTATTTT. Translated: CDSTYALAASTDTQYF.

The rearrangement joins TRBV5-6 to TRBJ2-1, with D perhaps being TRBD1 or TRBD2 (5 bases each). The CDR3 is 15 amino acids. V lost 4 bases, J lost 8 bases, and 19 bases lay in between. CDR1 is SGHDT and CDR2 is YYEEEE in the germline V gene. CDR3 protein: CASSPRTRGVDEQFF. The DNA for the CDR3 is TGTGCCAGCAGCCCCAGGACCCGGGGCGTCGATGAGCAGTTCTTC.

Worth noting for this clonotype: At one end, the junction sequence differs from germline, possibly due to a read error. The chain recombines TRBV7-2 with TRBJ1-1; TRBD1 matches at 7 bases. The CDR3 totals 15 residues. In germline, CDR1 is SGHTA, CDR2 FQGNSA. As DNA, the CDR3 is TGTGCCAGCAGCTTAGAGTTGACAGGGAACACGGAAGCTTTCTTT. Translation gives CASSLELTGNTEAFF.

Comments on this clonotype: This may be a read error: a much more frequent sequence differs by one nucleotide. The gene calls are TRBV7-2 and TRBJ1-3; D call uncertain. Germline assignment: CDR1 SGHTA and CDR2 FQGNSA. CDR3 length: 14 residues. The CDR3 DNA reads as TGTGCCAGCAGGTTAGTTGGGCCTGGAAACACCATATATTTT. Translation: CASRLVGPGNTIYF.

V is TRBV20-1 and J is TRBJ1-5, with unresolved D. Per germline, CDR1 DFQATT and CDR2 SNEGSKA (reference sequence). V was pared by 3 bases and J by 0 bases, with 6 bases between. The CDR3 covers 13 residues. CDR3 DNA: TGCAGTGCTAGTCGTGATAGCAATCAGCCCCAGCATTTT. Translated: CSASRDSNQPQHF.

The sample holds a few counts of this clonotype. The chain links TRBV6-2 or TRBV6-3 to TRBJ1-1; D ambiguous. Per the germline V gene, CDR1 is MNHEY and CDR2 is SVGEGT. The CDR3 is made up of 11 amino acids. The V gene lost 2 bases and the J gene lost 7 bases, with 5 bases spanning the gap. The CDR3 DNA follows: TGTGCCAGCAGTTACCGGCGTGAAGCTTTCTTT. This codes for CASSYRREAFF.

The chain couples TRBV10-3 to TRBJ2-2; tentative D call: TRBD2 (6 bases). Germline CDR1 is ENHRY and CDR2 is SYGVKD. The CDR3 length is 13 residues. The V end lost 6 bases, the J end lost 6 bases, and 11 bases lay between the germline ends. The CDR3 loop reads CAIRDSSAGELFF. The CDR3 coding sequence is TGTGCCATCAGGGATTCTAGCGCCGGGGAGCTGTTTTTT.

This clonotype was seen a few times. CDR3 in amino acids: CASSLFPRGERYNEQFF. Here the CDR3 DNA reads TGTGCCAGCAGCTTATTCCCGCGGGGAGAGAGGTACAATGAGCAGTTCTTC. This chain links TRBV7-8 with TRBJ2-1; D may be TRBD2 (6 bases). Germline lookup yields CDR1 SGHVS and CDR2 FQNEAQ. This CDR3 comprises 17 residues. Trimming stripped 2 bases from V and 4 bases from J, with 18 bases between.

On this clonotype: A read error may explain this, as a much larger clone is one base away. The chain joins TRBV7-2 to TRBJ1-3; D is undetermined. CDR3 length equals 13 residues. Germline lookup yields CDR1 SGHTA and CDR2 FQGNSA. V was pared by 5 bases and J by 4 bases, with 9 bases between. In DNA form, the CDR3 reads TGTGCCAGCAGCGTAAATAGGGGAAACACCATATATTTT. It specifies CASSVNRGNTIYF.

This sequence joins TRBV6-5 and TRBJ2-7, with D perhaps TRBD1 (6 bases). Between the trimmed V and J ends, which lost 6 bases and 6 bases, there was a span of 12 bases. Looked up from germline, CDR1 is MNHEY and CDR2 is SVGAGI. The CDR3 has 12 amino acids. Here the CDR3 reads CASRYQGREQYF. The CDR3 DNA follows: TGTGCCAGCAGATATCAGGGGCGCGAGCAGTACTTC.

A few counts support this clonotype. The gene calls are TRBV19 and TRBJ1-1; 8 bases fit TRBD1. CDR1 LNHDA and CDR2 SQIVND come from the germline V gene (reference sequence). CDR3 length: 14 residues. The J segment lost 5 bases and the V segment lost 2 bases, leaving 4 bases of the junction unmatched. CDR3 nucleotide sequence: TGTGCCAGTAGTATACCAGGGGGCCGAACTGAAGCTTTCTTT. It translates to CASSIPGGRTEAFF.

The gene calls are TRBV15 and TRBJ2-1, with 14 nucleotides matching TRBD2. Germline V gene data show CDR1 as LNHNV and CDR2 as YYDKDF (reference sequence). Trimming at V came to 3 bases and at J to 4 bases, leaving 11 bases not matched to a gene. This CDR3 contains 19 residues. The CDR3, as DNA: TGTGCCACCAGCAGGACTCCGGGACTAGCGGGGGTGCCTTACAATGAGCAGTTCTTC. Translation: CATSRTPGLAGVPYNEQFF.

CDR3 in DNA: TGTGCCAGTAGTCGGGGGCCTACCACCCTTACTAACTATGGCTACACCTTC. Protein product: CASSRGPTTLTNYGYTF. The rearrangement joins TRBV19 to TRBJ1-2; a weak D match, TRBD1 (6 bases). The V end was cut by 5 bases, the J end by 0 bases, with 19 bases between. Per germline, CDR1 LNHDA and CDR2 SQIVND (reference sequence). CDR3 length: 17 amino acids.

The chain combines TRBV6-6 with TRBJ2-1, with a tentative D call TRBD1 (6 bases). CDR1 and CDR2 (germline): MNHNY, SVGAGI (reference sequence). The V gene lost 8 bases and the J gene lost 2 bases, with 10 bases spanning the gap. The length of the CDR3 is 13 residues. DNA for the CDR3: TGTGCCAGCGCCCAGGGGCCCTACAATGAGCAGTTCTTC. Its protein product is CASAQGPYNEQFF.

The sample holds many counts of this clonotype. The genes are TRBV12-3 or TRBV12-4 and TRBJ1-1; D unclear. The CDR3 extends over 13 amino acids. Deletions cut 8 bases from V and 1 base from J, with 11 bases between. This chain's CDR3 is CASRSGRNTEAFF. In DNA, the CDR3 is TGTGCCAGCCGATCCGGGAGGAACACTGAAGCTTTCTTT.

Concerning this clonotype: Since a much larger clone is just one base distant, this may be a read error. The gene calls are TRBV6-1 and TRBJ2-1; a weak D match, TRBD2 (6 bases). CDR3 length equals 15 residues. Trimming stripped 7 bases from V and 4 bases from J, with 17 bases between. CDR1 is MNHNS, CDR2 SASEGT, per germline. The CDR3 region is CASIGGPTRYNEQFF. In DNA, the CDR3 is TGTGCCAGCATTGGAGGCCCGACTAGATACAATGAGCAGTTCTTC.

Worth noting for this clonotype: A clone one base away is much larger, so this may be a read error. The CDR3 ends on some other residue instead of the conserved phenylalanine or tryptophan, so this is likely a read error. V gene TRBV6-6 combines with J gene TRBJ2-7, with D possibly TRBD2 on 6 matching bases. The length of the CDR3 is 14 residues. V lost 3 bases to trimming and J lost 0 bases, with 9 bases between them. Looked up from germline, CDR1 is MNHNY and CDR2 is SVGAGI (reference sequence). In DNA form, the CDR3 reads TGTGCCAGCAGTTATGGGCGGGACTCCTACGAGCAGTACTGC. This codes for CASSYGRDSYEQYC.

About this clonotype itself: The junction departs from the called germline gene at one end, perhaps through a read error. The chain has TRBV19 and TRBJ2-7, with D tentatively TRBD2 (6 bases). The CDR3 has 14 residues. Germline V lookup: CDR1 LNHDA, CDR2 SQIVND (reference sequence). The CDR3 nucleotides read TGTGCCATTAGTATGGAAAGGGGAGGTGACGAGCAGTACTTC. The encoded protein is CAISMERGGDEQYF.

This clonotype has at least ten counts. The chain uses TRBV24-1 and TRBJ2-1; D is ambiguous. The length of the CDR3 is 16 residues. Germline-derived CDR1 and CDR2 are KGHDR and SFDVKD. V shed 4 bases and J shed 4 bases, with 16 bases lying between them. This CDR3 is CATSDPDGASYNEQFF. The DNA of the CDR3 is TGTGCCACCAGTGACCCCGACGGAGCCAGTTACAATGAGCAGTTCTTC.